The 3 T cell receptor beta chains below come from one sample, sequenced in a study of OX40 agonist ivuxolimab in advanced cancers. Using immunoSEQ multiplex PCR, the repertoire was profiled, and TCRdb retains in-frame clones only, with some absent. The sample yields tens of thousands of clones, approximately 89% seen once. The specimen comprised CD4+ or CD8+ T cells sorted from blood, sampled in a trial of the OX40 agonist ivuxolimab. The receptor source for this set is an adult with an advanced solid tumor such as melanoma, head and neck, liver or kidney cancer.

V is TRBV27 and J is TRBJ2-5; D possibly uses TRBD1 or TRBD2 (5 bases each). Deletions cut 5 bases from V and 5 bases from J, with 12 bases between. Germline V CDR1 and CDR2: MNHEY, SMNVEV (reference sequence). The CDR3 contains 13 residues. CDR3 residues: CASSEGKWETQYF. The CDR3 DNA sequence: TGTGCCAGCAGTGAGGGGAAATGGGAGACCCAGTACTTC.

The chain links TRBV5-8 to TRBJ1-1; possibly TRBD1 for D (5 bases). The germline V gene encodes CDR1 SGHTS and CDR2 YDEGEE. V gave up 7 bases and J gave up 0 bases, with 13 bases separating them. The CDR3 covers 14 residues. The chain's CDR3 is CASCLPGLNTEAFF. CDR3 coding DNA: TGTGCCAGCTGTCTGCCGGGACTGAACACTGAAGCTTTCTTT.

V gene TRBV19 combines with J gene TRBJ1-4; no reliable D call. V lost 4 bases and J 7 bases, leaving 10 bases between the germline ends. CDR1 is LNHDA and CDR2 is SQIVND in the germline V gene (reference sequence). The CDR3 totals 13 residues. The CDR3 DNA follows: TGTGCCAGTAGTACGATGAAAGGTGAAAAACTGTTTTTT. As protein: CASSTMKGEKLFF.